Listed below are T cell receptor beta chains from one sample, sequenced in a study of CD8 T cells in ankylosing spondylitis. MiXCR, run by TCRdb on the 5' RACE reads, gives a single entry per CDR3 protein. The sample has some 270,000 distinct CDR3 sequences, roughly 32% seen once. The source material was blood, either unsorted or a sorted T cell fraction (not recorded which). The source of these receptors is a male donor with ankylosing spondylitis or in good health (not recorded which). Each CDR3 is given with its conserved first and last residue. D genes are given only for firm matches. For some rows the clone size is stated as once, few or many, or as a class when expanded; others skip it.

v_gene,j_gene,d_gene,abundance,CDR3aa,CDR3nt
TRBV5-1,TRBJ2-7,.,.,CASSEGTQYEQYF,TGCGCCAGCAGCGAGGGGACTCAATACGAGCAGTACTTC
TRBV20-1,TRBJ2-5,.,.,CSARSRDTYQETQYF,TGCAGTGCTAGAAGCCGGGACACTTACCAAGAGACCCAGTACTTC
TRBV6-5,TRBJ1-2,TRBD1,.,CASSYGTGHNYGYTF,TGTGCCAGCAGTTACGGGACAGGGCATAACTATGGCTACACCTTC
TRBV29-1,TRBJ2-1,TRBD2,.,CSVETGAGDEQFF,TGCAGCGTTGAAACCGGGGCGGGGGATGAGCAGTTCTTC
TRBV3-1,TRBJ2-7,TRBD2,.,CASSQDPTGTRDEQYF,TGTGCCAGCAGCCAAGATCCGACGGGGACTAGGGACGAGCAGTACTTC
TRBV5-1,TRBJ1-6,TRBD1,.,CASSFVRGRNTLHF,TGCGCCAGCAGCTTTGTCAGGGGGCGCAACACCCTCCACTTT
TRBV29-1,TRBJ2-3,TRBD1,few,CSVEEANRGDTQYF,TGCAGCGTTGAAGAGGCAAACAGGGGAGATACGCAGTATTTT
TRBV10-3,TRBJ2-2,.,.,CAISGLVTGATGELFF,TGTGCCATCAGTGGACTAGTTACAGGGGCCACCGGGGAGCTGTTTTTT
TRBV5-6,TRBJ2-5,TRBD2,.,CASSSNSRIAGGETQYF,TGTGCCAGCAGCTCGAACAGTAGAATAGCGGGGGGTGAGACCCAGTACTTC
TRBV6-1,TRBJ2-7,.,.,CASTKGGESYEQYF,TGTGCCAGCACCAAAGGGGGGGAATCCTACGAGCAGTACTTC
TRBV12-3/TRBV12-4,TRBJ1-2,.,.,CASRPQGGNYGYTF,TGTGCCAGCAGGCCACAGGGCGGTAACTATGGCTACACCTTC
TRBV5-1,TRBJ1-1,TRBD1,.,CASSGTGVGNTEAFF,TGCGCCAGCTCCGGGACAGGGGTAGGGAACACTGAAGCTTTCTTT
TRBV4-1,TRBJ2-5,TRBD1,.,CASSQPDRVAETQYF,TGCGCCAGCAGCCAACCGGACAGGGTCGCAGAGACCCAGTACTTC
TRBV29-1,TRBJ1-1,.,.,CSGTAAGTEAFF,TGCAGCGGGACGGCGGCAGGCACTGAAGCTTTCTTT
TRBV15,TRBJ1-1,TRBD1,.,CATLGTVLMNTEAFF,TGTGCCACATTGGGGACAGTGTTGATGAACACTGAAGCTTTCTTT
TRBV9,TRBJ2-5,.,.,CASSNTYQETQNF,TGTGCCAGCAGCAATACGTACCAAGAGACCCAGAACTTC
TRBV4-2,TRBJ2-1,.,.,CASSQVPGLGADEQFF,TGTGCCAGCAGCCAAGTGCCGGGACTCGGGGCCGATGAGCAGTTCTTC
TRBV9,TRBJ1-6,.,few,CASSDAAGLPPPNSPLHF,TGTGCCAGCAGCGACGCGGCGGGACTCCCACCCCCTAATTCACCCCTCCACTTT
TRBV9,TRBJ1-1,.,few,CASSVGGPGAEAFF,TGTGCCAGCAGCGTAGGAGGACCAGGGGCTGAAGCTTTCTTT
TRBV3-1,TRBJ2-7,.,.,CASSQSDWNEQYF,TGTGCCAGCAGCCAATCGGACTGGAACGAGCAGTACTTC
TRBV20-1,TRBJ2-3,TRBD2,few,CSARSGGATDTQYF,TGCAGTGCTCGTAGCGGGGGGGCTACAGATACGCAGTATTTT
TRBV20-1,TRBJ2-7,.,few,CSARSGYEQYF,TGCAGTGCTAGATCGGGATACGAGCAGTACTTC
TRBV10-3,TRBJ1-3,TRBD1,.,CAILTGDGNTIYF,TGTGCCATCTTGACAGGGGATGGAAACACCATATATTTT
TRBV12-3/TRBV12-4,TRBJ2-5,.,.,CASTTDSQETQYF,TGTGCCAGCACTACAGACAGCCAAGAGACCCAGTACTTC
TRBV12-3/TRBV12-4,TRBJ2-1,TRBD2,.,CASSLALRVAGEGNEQFF,TGTGCCAGCAGTTTAGCGCTAAGGGTAGCGGGGGAGGGCAATGAGCAGTTCTTC
TRBV6-1,TRBJ1-4,.,.,CATAYTTNEKLFF,TGTGCCACGGCGTACACAACTAATGAAAAACTGTTTTTT